Listed below are T cell receptor beta chains from one sample, sequenced in a study of shared clonotypes between healthy human individuals. Here immunoSEQ multiplex PCR was the method, and the copy in TCRdb shows in-frame clones only, minus some. This sample carries 1,100,000 or so clones, around three quarters of them seen once, and the ten largest clones take approximately 0.5%. Specimen: memory CD4+ T cells from PBMCs. These receptors were collected from a man between 18 and 29 years old in good health. Some clones in this sample may be carry-over from other donors' samples. CDR3s include the opening cysteine and the closing phenylalanine or tryptophan. A D gene is named only where the DNA matches it firmly. For some rows the clone size is stated as once, few or many, or as a class when expanded; others skip it.

clone_size: -; v_call: TRBV5-1; j_call: TRBJ2-3; d_call: TRBD2; cdr3_nt: TGCGCCAGCAGCTTGATAGCGGGAGCTCCCGTCACAGATACGCAGTATTTT; cdr3_aa: CASSLIAGAPVTDTQYF
clone_size: few; v_call: TRBV7-9; j_call: TRBJ1-1; d_call: -; cdr3_nt: TGTGCCAGCTCGAGAGGAGAACTCACTGAAGCTTTCTTT; cdr3_aa: CASSRGELTEAFF
clone_size: -; v_call: TRBV5-1; j_call: TRBJ2-7; d_call: TRBD2; cdr3_nt: TGCGCCAGCAGCCGGGAGGGCGGTGGCGGGCTCATTCAGCAGTACTTC; cdr3_aa: CASSREGGGGLIQQYF
clone_size: -; v_call: TRBV19; j_call: TRBJ2-5; d_call: TRBD2; cdr3_nt: TGTGCCAGTATATGTAGCGGGAGAGGCCGGGAGACCCAGTACTTC; cdr3_aa: CASICSGRGRETQYF
clone_size: -; v_call: TRBV5-1; j_call: TRBJ1-3; d_call: -; cdr3_nt: TGCGCCAGCAGCTTGCCTTCAGGGCCAGGAAACACCATATATTTT; cdr3_aa: CASSLPSGPGNTIYF
clone_size: -; v_call: TRBV28; j_call: TRBJ1-5; d_call: -; cdr3_nt: TGTGCCAGCAGTCCTCAGGTTAGCAAGACTCCAGGGCCTAAAAATCAGCCCCAGCATTTT; cdr3_aa: CASSPQVSKTPGPKNQPQHF
clone_size: few; v_call: TRBV18; j_call: TRBJ1-1; d_call: TRBD1; cdr3_nt: TGTGCCAGCTCGGACACAGGGGGCACTGAAGCTTTCTTT; cdr3_aa: CASSDTGGTEAFF
clone_size: -; v_call: TRBV29-1; j_call: TRBJ2-3; d_call: -; cdr3_nt: TGCAGCGTTGAGACGGGAAATACGCAGTATTTT; cdr3_aa: CSVETGNTQYF
clone_size: -; v_call: TRBV6-1; j_call: TRBJ2-5; d_call: -; cdr3_nt: TGTGCCAGCAGTGAACCTCAGGGGAGCGAGACCCAGTACTTC; cdr3_aa: CASSEPQGSETQYF
clone_size: -; v_call: TRBV27; j_call: TRBJ2-3; d_call: -; cdr3_nt: TGTGCCAGCAGTTTAGCCAGATACCCCTCTAAGGATACGCAGTATTTT; cdr3_aa: CASSLARYPSKDTQYF
clone_size: -; v_call: TRBV2; j_call: TRBJ1-5; d_call: TRBD1; cdr3_nt: TGTGCCAGCCGAAAGGGACAGACTAGCAATCAGCCCCAGCATTTT; cdr3_aa: CASRKGQTSNQPQHF
clone_size: once; v_call: TRBV27; j_call: TRBJ1-2; d_call: -; cdr3_nt: TGTGCCAGCGGTTTCCTAAATGACGGAACTAACTATGGCTACACCTTC; cdr3_aa: CASGFLNDGTNYGYTF
clone_size: -; v_call: TRBV5-4; j_call: TRBJ2-3; d_call: -; cdr3_nt: TGTGCCAGCAGCTTTGGACTACCCGCGGATACGCAGTATTTT; cdr3_aa: CASSFGLPADTQYF
clone_size: -; v_call: TRBV7-6; j_call: TRBJ1-4; d_call: TRBD1; cdr3_nt: TGTGCCAGCAGCTTATGGACAGGGGAGGGAAAACTGTTTTTT; cdr3_aa: CASSLWTGEGKLFF
clone_size: -; v_call: TRBV30; j_call: TRBJ2-7; d_call: TRBD1; cdr3_nt: TGTGCCTGGAGGAATTCAGGGGGCCGGTCCTACGAGCAGTACTTC; cdr3_aa: CAWRNSGGRSYEQYF
clone_size: many; v_call: TRBV12-5; j_call: TRBJ2-5; d_call: -; cdr3_nt: TGTGCTAGTGGTTTGGACCAAGAGACCCAGTACTTC; cdr3_aa: CASGLDQETQYF
clone_size: few; v_call: TRBV18; j_call: TRBJ2-3; d_call: TRBD2; cdr3_nt: TGTGCCAGCTCACCCGTTCTAGCGGGAGCCACAGATACGCAGTATTTT; cdr3_aa: CASSPVLAGATDTQYF
clone_size: once; v_call: TRBV7-2; j_call: TRBJ2-7; d_call: TRBD1; cdr3_nt: TGTGCCAGCAGCTCGCCGGGACAGAGCTACGAGCAGTACTTC; cdr3_aa: CASSSPGQSYEQYF
clone_size: -; v_call: TRBV5-6; j_call: TRBJ1-3; d_call: -; cdr3_nt: TGTGCCAGCAGCTTGGGACCGAACTCTGGAAACACCATATATTTT; cdr3_aa: CASSLGPNSGNTIYF
clone_size: -; v_call: TRBV30; j_call: TRBJ1-2; d_call: -; cdr3_nt: TGTGCAGGGAGTATGAACTATGGCTACACCTTC; cdr3_aa: CAGSMNYGYTF
clone_size: -; v_call: TRBV9; j_call: TRBJ1-1; d_call: TRBD1; cdr3_nt: TGTGCCAGCAGCTCCGGACAGGGAGGAACTGAAGCTTTCTTT; cdr3_aa: CASSSGQGGTEAFF
clone_size: -; v_call: TRBV7-3; j_call: TRBJ2-2; d_call: TRBD2; cdr3_nt: TGTGCCAGCAGCCCTAGCGGGAGGAACACCGGGGAGCTGTTTTTT; cdr3_aa: CASSPSGRNTGELFF
clone_size: -; v_call: TRBV6-1; j_call: TRBJ1-1; d_call: -; cdr3_nt: TGTGCCAGCAGTGAAGAGGGGGGGGAGACTGAAGCTTTCTTT; cdr3_aa: CASSEEGGETEAFF
clone_size: -; v_call: TRBV19; j_call: TRBJ1-4; d_call: -; cdr3_nt: TGTGCCAGTAGTATAGCCCCGGGACTACAAGGAAAACTGTTTTTT; cdr3_aa: CASSIAPGLQGKLFF
clone_size: once; v_call: TRBV28; j_call: TRBJ1-5; d_call: -; cdr3_nt: TGTGCCAGCAGTTTATTGGCAGGCAATCAGCCCCAGCATTTT; cdr3_aa: CASSLLAGNQPQHF
clone_size: -; v_call: TRBV7-6; j_call: TRBJ2-5; d_call: -; cdr3_nt: TGTGCCAGCAGCCCGATTGTAACGAGCGCGCTAGAGACCCAGTACTTC; cdr3_aa: CASSPIVTSALETQYF
clone_size: -; v_call: TRBV28; j_call: TRBJ1-1; d_call: -; cdr3_nt: TGTGCCAGCAGTCCCACAGTACTTGAAGCTTTCTTT; cdr3_aa: CASSPTVLEAFF
clone_size: -; v_call: TRBV30; j_call: TRBJ1-2; d_call: TRBD1; cdr3_nt: TGTGCCTGGCTAGCGGTCCGGGACAGGGGGCGGGGCTATGGCTACACCTTC; cdr3_aa: CAWLAVRDRGRGYGYTF
clone_size: once; v_call: TRBV6-1; j_call: TRBJ1-4; d_call: -; cdr3_nt: TGTGCCAGTCGGAGGGCAGGTCCTGAAAAACTGTTTTTT; cdr3_aa: CASRRAGPEKLFF
clone_size: -; v_call: TRBV5-1; j_call: TRBJ2-1; d_call: -; cdr3_nt: TGCGCCAGCAGCCCCGACGGGAGAAACAATGAGCAGTTCTTC; cdr3_aa: CASSPDGRNNEQFF
clone_size: few; v_call: TRBV5-1; j_call: TRBJ2-1; d_call: -; cdr3_nt: TGCGCCAGCAGCCAGACAGTTCTGACCTACAATGAGCAGTTCTTC; cdr3_aa: CASSQTVLTYNEQFF
clone_size: -; v_call: TRBV7-9; j_call: TRBJ1-5; d_call: -; cdr3_nt: TGTGCCAGCAGCTTTCTTATAGAGGGGAGCAATCAGCCCCAGCATTTT; cdr3_aa: CASSFLIEGSNQPQHF
clone_size: -; v_call: TRBV7-9; j_call: TRBJ1-1; d_call: -; cdr3_nt: TGTGCCAGCAGCTATTATGGGGACACTGAAGCTTTCTTT; cdr3_aa: CASSYYGDTEAFF
clone_size: -; v_call: TRBV4-1; j_call: TRBJ2-2; d_call: -; cdr3_nt: TGCGCCAGCAGCCAAGGGGCGGCCGAGAACACCGGGGAGCTGTTTTTT; cdr3_aa: CASSQGAAENTGELFF
clone_size: -; v_call: TRBV7-2; j_call: TRBJ2-5; d_call: -; cdr3_nt: TGTGCCAGCAGCTTGGGGATCCACCAAGAGACCCAGTACTTC; cdr3_aa: CASSLGIHQETQYF